This paragraph covers one T cell receptor (beta chain) sequence. Its target is unknown. In the authors' methods: From approximately 25,000 to 650,000 TCRs were found per sample, with a median of approximately 96,000. TCRdb called the RACE reads again in MiXCR, with one record for every CDR3 protein. TCRdb's processing, not the authors' own work, is the source of the V and J calls. The sample lists 180,000 or so distinct CDR3 sequences; 20% to 25% were seen once. J was trimmed by 5 bases and V by 4 bases; bases with no gene match: 5. This CDR3 comprises 14 residues. Germline CDR1 is ENHRY and CDR2 is SYGVKD. These data belong to a study of human T cells and chemical hapten exposure. General study points: Patch test score rose with PT1 expanded TCR count, significant at thresholds 8, 16 and 32, not 4.

The time point denotes: patch test 3, about 24 weeks after DPC sensitization. Treatment noted: therapeutic diphenylcyclopropenone sensitization with weekly scalp DPC. This sequence originates from a woman aged 40 to 50 with alopecia areata. Some clones in this sample may be carry-over from other donors' samples. The V gene is TRBV10-3, the J gene TRBJ1-1; 9 bases line up with TRBD1. The sequencing used whole blood, collected in connection with sensitization to the hapten diphenylcyclopropenone (DPC). The CDR3 reads CAISGGTGKTEAFF. The DNA of the CDR3 is TGTGCCATCAGTGGTGGGACAGGGAAAACTGAAGCTTTCTTT.